What follows are 9 T cell receptor beta chains derived from one specimen sequenced in a study of CD8+ T cells in alopecia areata. RNA was isolated and reverse transcribed to cDNA, the sequencing template. Measured with immunoSEQ multiplex PCR; TCRdb has only the in-frame clones, and not every one. The data show hundreds of thousands of clones, with around three fifths seen just once and under 0.5% held by the top ten. This material consisted of CD4+ T cells sorted from blood, taken at week 0. These receptors originate from a human donor with alopecia areata.

The chain links TRBV5-1 to TRBJ2-7; no clear D. CDR1 SGHRS and CDR2 YFSETQ come from the germline V gene. The V gene lost 0 bases and the J gene lost 0 bases, with 4 bases spanning the gap. The CDR3 runs 13 residues. The CDR3 DNA reads TGCGCCAGCAGCTTGGGACGCTCCTACGAGCAGTACTTC. Its translation: CASSLGRSYEQYF.

In its sample, this clone was seen many times. The rearrangement uses TRBV5-1 and TRBJ2-6; 8 positions agree with TRBD1. CDR1 and CDR2 (germline): SGHRS, YFSETQ. The CDR3 length is 18 residues. V was pared by 4 bases and J by 0 bases, with 9 bases of the junction left unmatched. The CDR3 is CASSRWTGPGSGANVLTF. CDR3 sequence (DNA): TGCGCCAGCAGCCGCTGGACAGGGCCAGGCTCTGGGGCCAACGTCCTGACTTTC.

This clone was seen a single time. V and J are TRBV30 and TRBJ2-5, with D hard to call. Germline-derived CDR1 and CDR2 are GTSNPN and SVGIG (reference sequence). This CDR3 comprises 13 residues. Between the trimmed V and J ends, which lost 2 bases and 9 bases, there was a span of 16 bases. The CDR3 spells CAWSSAASKAQYF. The CDR3 DNA sequence: TGTGCCTGGAGTTCGGCCGCGTCAAAGGCCCAGTACTTC.

This chain links TRBV6-5 with TRBJ2-2; D is possibly TRBD2 (5 bases). This CDR3 comprises 14 residues. V shed 8 bases and J shed 0 bases, with 10 bases lying between them. CDR1 and CDR2 (germline): MNHEY, SVGAGI. CDR3 in amino acids: CASGADPNTGELFF. The CDR3 DNA reads TGTGCCAGCGGAGCGGATCCGAACACCGGGGAGCTGTTTTTT.

The gene calls are TRBV9 and TRBJ2-3; a weak D match, TRBD1 (6 bases). V lost 4 bases and J lost 2, with 11 bases in between. The CDR3 is made up of 14 amino acids. CDR1 SGDLS and CDR2 YYNGEE come from the germline V gene. The CDR3 region is CASSPRDTTDTQYF. The CDR3, as DNA: TGTGCCAGCAGCCCCAGGGACACCACAGATACGCAGTATTTT.

V is TRBV29-1 and J is TRBJ2-4; D is undetermined. Trimming pared 7 bases from V and 0 bases from J, leaving 13 bases between. CDR3 size: 14 residues. Looked up from germline, CDR1 is SQVTM and CDR2 is ANQGSEA. Here the CDR3 reads CSAPDELAKNIQYF. The CDR3 nucleotides are TGCAGCGCCCCAGATGAACTAGCCAAAAACATTCAGTACTTC.

The rearrangement uses TRBV29-1 and TRBJ2-1, with 7 nucleotides matching TRBD1. This CDR3 has 13 amino acids. In germline, CDR1 is SQVTM, CDR2 ANQGSEA. Trimming removed 1 base from V and 10 bases from J; junction bases left unmatched: 7. The CDR3 bases are TGCAGCGTTGAAGGGAGACAGGGAAGGGAGCAGTTCTTC. Its protein product is CSVEGRQGREQFF.

The rearrangement joins TRBV4-2 to TRBJ2-1; perhaps TRBD2 as D (6 bases). The CDR3 has 16 residues. Germline loops: CDR1 LGHNA, CDR2 YNFKEQ. Trimming removed 1 base at V and 0 bases at J, with 10 bases between. This CDR3 is CASSQVHGSSYNEQFF. In DNA, the CDR3 is TGTGCCAGCAGCCAAGTCCACGGGAGCTCCTACAATGAGCAGTTCTTC.

The V and J genes are TRBV7-9 and TRBJ2-2, with no clear D. There are 15 residues in the CDR3. Per the germline V gene, CDR1 is SEHNR and CDR2 is FQNEAQ (reference sequence). Trimming took off 3 bases at V and 7 bases at J, with 15 bases between the two ends. DNA of the CDR3: TGTGCCAGCAGCTTCTCTCAGGCAGTGGACGGGGAGCTGTTTTTT. This encodes CASSFSQAVDGELFF.